The sequence of this T cell receptor (beta chain) was determined in a study of blood T cells in healthy people across ages. This clonotype was counted between two and nine times. This CDR3 comprises 15 residues. It was with a sample-barcoded 5' primer and a J-beta primer mix that a second PCR of about 6 to 12 cycles was run. MiXCR, applied by TCRdb to the 5' RACE reads, yields one record per CDR3 protein. Found here are 800,000 or so distinct CDR3 sequences, roughly 60% of them singletons; the top ten hold around a quarter. The sequence was obtained from a man between 25 and 39 years old in good health. This sequence joins TRBV21-1 and TRBJ2-5; the D call of TRBD1 is as the table states it, not checked on the DNA. TRBV21-1 is termed a pseudogene. The sequenced sample was blood. In DNA, the CDR3 is TGTGCCAGCAGCCTACACCCGGGAGGCAAAGAGACCCAGTACTTC. It yields the protein CASSLHPGGKETQYF.